This is a list of T cell receptor beta chains from one sample in a study of T cell responses to AZD1222 COVID-19 vaccine. The table came from immunoSEQ multiplex PCR; TCRdb's copy has only in-frame clones and leaves some out. The sample has 95,000 to 100,000 clones; 88% are singletons. This material consisted of peripheral blood, taken 28 days after the second AZD1222 dose. These receptor sequences come from an adult who received the AZD1222 COVID-19 vaccine. CDR3s include the opening cysteine and the closing phenylalanine or tryptophan. Not every row has a clone size; where given, it reads once, few, many or a size class.

clone_size j_call v_call cdr3_aa
. TRBJ2-7 TRBV6-6 CASSSPGQHYEQYF
. TRBJ1-4 TRBV2 CASNIETANEKLFF
. TRBJ1-4 TRBV5-1 CASSPAIATNEKLFF
. TRBJ2-3 TRBV28 CASIHPPGSGTDTQYF
. TRBJ1-2 TRBV16 CASSHRTDFYGYTF
once TRBJ2-4 TRBV15 CATSGQPSGKNIQYF
. TRBJ1-2 TRBV25-1 CASSPHGQVYGYTF
. TRBJ1-5 TRBV7-9 CASSIRDQPQHF
. TRBJ1-2 TRBV28 CASSQPTGAHGYTF
. TRBJ2-7 TRBV19 CASSIGGRAREQYF
once TRBJ2-5 TRBV28 CASSSGTSGRRGETQYF
. TRBJ1-5 TRBV4-1 CASSQELGTGGDQPQHF
. TRBJ2-7 TRBV5-4 CASSLAGTYEQYF
. TRBJ1-6 TRBV20-1 CSASSTALGSPLHF
. TRBJ2-7 TRBV10-2 CASMRDRIYEQYF
few TRBJ2-1 TRBV5-6 CASSSPTGSSYNEQFF
. TRBJ1-4 TRBV5-4 CASSLKGQWGEKLFF
. TRBJ2-1 TRBV5-1 CASRLTPTGFYNEQFF
. TRBJ1-5 TRBV6-6 CASSVRQGAQPQHF
. TRBJ1-1 TRBV18 CASSPGMQGANTEAFF